The clone carrying this T cell receptor beta chain turned up a few times. Antigen unknown. This entry is derived from a study of regulatory T cells in long-lasting Graves disease. Study-wide findings and caveats: Samples came from peripheral blood alone, without thyroid tissue.

Assembly of TCR beta libraries relied on iRepertoire HTBI primers together with Arm-PCR of CDR3 regions. TCRdb itself ran the multiplex PCR reads through MiXCR, one entry per CDR3 protein. Of around 460,000 distinct CDR3 sequences listed, under 25% were seen once; the top ten hold approximately 14%. Time point indicated: persistent/refractory GD, antithyroid drugs over 5 years with positive TRAb. From RNA extracted from PBMCs, the TCR library was made. Specimen: peripheral blood mononuclear cells (PBMCs), collected when the disease was refractory, from a patient treated with antithyroid drugs. This clonotype originated in a female donor with Graves disease.

The CDR3 region is CASSSGLANQPQHF. The CDR3 DNA is TGTGCCAGTAGTTCTGGACTTGCCAATCAGCCCCAGCATTTT. The gene calls are TRBV19 and TRBJ1-5; D is uncertain. Per germline, CDR1 LNHDA and CDR2 SQIVND (reference sequence). The CDR3 spans 14 residues. Trimming cost V 5 bases and J 3 bases, with 11 bases left between them.